These 6 T cell receptor beta chains share one sample of origin, sequenced in a study of blood T cell repertoires in COVID-19 (dated by TCRdb to 2020 to 2022). The library came from the immunoSEQ multiplex PCR assay. What TCRdb holds here is the immuneACCESS table cut down to in-frame rearrangements. Part of the clones is not present; checked against another copy, under half of the missing clones reflect an unresolved V gene, and the others are unexplained. For this sample there are 350,000 to 450,000 clones; approximately 81% appear just once. 3.5% to 4% of the sample is held by the ten biggest clonotypes. The sample consisted of peripheral blood. Every receptor here comes from a woman aged 18-29 years with acute or convalescent COVID-19.

The chain is built from TRBV6-5 and TRBJ1-1; TRBD1 matches 9 bases. CDR1 and CDR2 from the germline V gene are MNHEY and SVGAGI. The CDR3 is 14 amino acids. Trimming at V came to 6 bases and at J to 7 bases, leaving 9 bases not matched to a gene. CDR3 sequence (DNA): TGTGCCAGCAGGAGGGACAGGGTGACGGGTGAAGCTTTCTTT. Translating it yields CASRRDRVTGEAFF.

The chain couples TRBV15 to TRBJ1-5; D not resolved. This CDR3 has 16 residues. The ends were cut back, 0 bases at V and 0 bases at J, with 9 bases in the middle. Germline values: CDR1 LNHNV, CDR2 YYDKDF (reference sequence). Here the CDR3 reads CATSRDSSTSNQPQHF. The DNA of the CDR3 is TGTGCCACCAGCAGAGATTCCAGTACTAGCAATCAGCCCCAGCATTTT. Full variable domain (missing parts from reference TRBV15 and TRBJ1-5): DAMVIQNPRYQVTQFGKPVTLSCSQTLNHNVMYWYQQKSSQAPKLLFHYYDKDFNNEADTPDNFQSRRPNTSFCFLDIRSPGLGDTAMYLCATSRDSSTSNQPQHFGDGTRLSIL.

The J gene is TRBJ1-6, the V gene TRBV15, with D possibly TRBD1 on 5 matching bases. The length of the CDR3 is 15 residues. From germline, CDR1 is LNHNV and CDR2 YYDKDF (reference sequence). V lost 0 bases, J lost 10 bases, and 13 bases lay in between. Here the CDR3 reads CATSRDQGFVSPLHF. The CDR3 coding sequence is TGTGCCACCAGCAGAGATCAGGGCTTTGTCTCACCCCTCCACTTT.

V and J are TRBV5-5 and TRBJ1-2; 8 nucleotides line up with TRBD1. The junction had 8 bases not matched to a gene; V was cut back by 3 bases and J by 4 bases. Germline lookup yields CDR1 SGHKS and CDR2 YYEKEE (reference sequence). The length of the CDR3 is 15 residues. The CDR3 nucleotides read TGTGCCAGCAGCTCGACAGGGGCCTTTGGCTATGGCTACACCTTC. Amino acids: CASSSTGAFGYGYTF.

The gene calls are TRBV9 and TRBJ2-3; D gene ambiguous. V shed 0 bases and J shed 6 bases, with 8 bases lying between them. Germline loops: CDR1 SGDLS, CDR2 YYNGEE. This CDR3 is 13 amino acids long. The chain's CDR3 is CASSVGSNDTQYF. The CDR3 coding sequence is TGTGCCAGCAGCGTAGGGAGTAATGATACGCAGTATTTT.

The rearrangement links TRBV5-1 to TRBJ2-5; D might be TRBD1 (5 bases). Germline-derived CDR1 and CDR2 are SGHRS and YFSETQ. The CDR3 sequence is 13 residues long. The V end was cut by 4 bases, the J end by 5 bases, with 12 bases between. CDR3 in DNA: TGCGCCAGCAGCACTACAGGTTCGGAGACCCAGTACTTC. Its protein product is CASSTTGSETQYF. The full variable domain, rest sourced from reference TRBV5-1 and TRBJ2-5, is KAGVTQTPRYLIKTRGQQVTLSCSPISGHRSVSWYQQTPGQGLQFLFEYFSETQRNKGNFPGRFSGRQFSNSRSEMNVSTLELGDSALYLCASSTTGSETQYFGPGTRLLVL.